This section outlines one T cell receptor beta chain sequence together with its context. TCRdb's table, derived via immunoSEQ multiplex PCR, lists solely in-frame clones and lacks some. This table holds some 740,000 clones, 80% to 95% found once. The data stem from a study of shared clonotypes between healthy human individuals. Naive CD8 cells comprised CD45RO-negative, CCR7-positively selected cells, excluding terminally differentiated effector memory CD45RA+ cells. The source of this sequence is a man younger than 45 in good health. Sequenced: naive CD8+ T cells sorted from blood.

DNA for the CDR3: TGTGCCAGCAGCTCGGAACTTAGAGGCTACAATGAGCAGTTCTTC. The encoded protein is CASSSELRGYNEQFF. The chain is built from TRBV11-3 and TRBJ2-1; D gene unclear. The CDR3 contains 15 residues. V was pared by 4 bases and J by 3 bases, with 13 bases between. Germline CDR1 reads SGHNT; CDR2 reads YENEEA.